This T cell receptor (beta chain) was sequenced for a study of human versus mouse CDR3 diversity and MHC coevolution (dated by TCRdb to 2017 to 2019). As for the study more broadly: The immunoSEQ assay was reported to detect one in 200,000 T cells and to minimize amplification bias from multiplex PCR. Across mouse and human samples, the number of valid reads per sample ranged from about 0.6 x 10^7 to 1.8 x 10^7. Human naive CD4 T cell repertoires served as a reference for TCR selection on multiple MHC II alleles, compared against human-TCR-locus transgenic mice with single MHC II. Three healthy volunteer blood donors were included in the human cohort, with one aged 30 to 39, one aged 40 to 50 and one aged 60 to 69 at collection.

Fluorescence-activated cell sorting was used to isolate naive CD4 T cells, defined as CD45RO-negative and CD62L-positive, from PBMCs. Around 48 ml of fresh peripheral blood was collected from each donor, and PBMCs were isolated by Ficoll density centrifugation. Sorting was performed on a FACSAria III instrument, with purity above 85% for all samples. The QIAGEN blood and tissue kit was used to extract genomic DNA from sorted cells, and the DNA was quantified on a NanoDrop 1000. The immunoSEQ platform deep sequenced and quantified TCR alpha and beta chains by multiplex PCR of genomic DNA. The paper's processing steps were these. IMGT gene and region definitions were used for annotation of the TCR sequences. As a stand-in for the preselection repertoire, out-of-frame rearrangements were used and set against in-frame clonotypes. The iCHAO1 estimator supplied with the immunoSEQ platform was used to estimate repertoire size. Clonal inequality was measured with a Gini index on in-frame amino acid clonotypes, based on the Lorenz curve. The intersect function of the R package tcR was used to count shared clonotypes, and the Jaccard index was used to score similarity. Frequencies of V, J and V-J usage were subjected to principal component analysis with the R prcomp function, without normalization. TCRdb re-hosts the immuneACCESS table, in-frame sequences only. Its copies lack some clones; in the studies checked, an unresolved V gene accounts for under half of them, and the cause for the rest is not known. D and trimming come from the DNA, and the V and J calls and clone size come from that table. This sample comprises some 82,000 clones, just under 95% of them detected only once. The ten top clones hold over 1.3% of the sample.

As regards this clone: This receptor's antigen is unknown. Base qualities are not recorded, but no much larger clone differs from it by a single base.

Results and caveats for the whole study, not just this receptor: Repertoire diversity was not considered directly comparable between humans and mice because human T cells were selected on a handful of MHC II alleles. Among all compared groups, most of the three human donors had the lowest clonal inequality scores. The largest TCR beta repertoire according to iCHAO1 estimates belonged to humans, at approximately 1.7 million clonotypes, a result attributed likely to selection by multiple MHC II molecules. On average, humans had more CDR3 deletions and insertions than mice did, pointing to greater exonuclease and TdT activity.

The clonotype originates from a person aged 25-75 years in good health. What was sequenced was naive CD4+ T cells from blood. The intended sense of this specimen's cell subset or site label: CD45RO-negative CD62L-positive naive CD4 T cells.

For the CDR3, the sequence is CASSQEWDSEAQETQYF. Read as DNA, the sequence is TGTGCCAGCAGCCAAGAATGGGATAGCGAGGCGCAAGAGACCCAGTACTTC. Recombination linked TRBV14 to TRBJ2-5, and perhaps TRBD2 as D gene, on 5 matching bases. The germline V gene specifies SGHDN as CDR1 and FVKESK as CDR2. The CDR3 runs 17 amino acids, cysteine and phenylalanine included. Only CDR3 DNA is held: 51 bases, read in frame from base 1. V and J are truncated by 0 bases and 2 bases respectively, leaving an intervening sequence of 16 bases.